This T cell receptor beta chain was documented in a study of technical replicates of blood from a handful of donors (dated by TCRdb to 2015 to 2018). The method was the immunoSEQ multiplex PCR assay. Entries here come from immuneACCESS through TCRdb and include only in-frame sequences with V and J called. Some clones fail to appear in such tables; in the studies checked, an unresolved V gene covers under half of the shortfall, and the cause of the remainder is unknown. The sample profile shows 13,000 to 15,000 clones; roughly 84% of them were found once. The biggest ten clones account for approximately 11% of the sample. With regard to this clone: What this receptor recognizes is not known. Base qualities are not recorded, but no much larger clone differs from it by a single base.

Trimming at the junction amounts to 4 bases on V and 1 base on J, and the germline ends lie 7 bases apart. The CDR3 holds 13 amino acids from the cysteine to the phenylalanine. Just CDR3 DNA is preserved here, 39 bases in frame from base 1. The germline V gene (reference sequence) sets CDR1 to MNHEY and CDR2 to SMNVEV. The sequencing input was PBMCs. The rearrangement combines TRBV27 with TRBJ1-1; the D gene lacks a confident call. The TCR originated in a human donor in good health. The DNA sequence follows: TGTGCCAGCAGTTCACACACGAACACTGAAGCTTTCTTT. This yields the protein CASSSHTNTEAFF.